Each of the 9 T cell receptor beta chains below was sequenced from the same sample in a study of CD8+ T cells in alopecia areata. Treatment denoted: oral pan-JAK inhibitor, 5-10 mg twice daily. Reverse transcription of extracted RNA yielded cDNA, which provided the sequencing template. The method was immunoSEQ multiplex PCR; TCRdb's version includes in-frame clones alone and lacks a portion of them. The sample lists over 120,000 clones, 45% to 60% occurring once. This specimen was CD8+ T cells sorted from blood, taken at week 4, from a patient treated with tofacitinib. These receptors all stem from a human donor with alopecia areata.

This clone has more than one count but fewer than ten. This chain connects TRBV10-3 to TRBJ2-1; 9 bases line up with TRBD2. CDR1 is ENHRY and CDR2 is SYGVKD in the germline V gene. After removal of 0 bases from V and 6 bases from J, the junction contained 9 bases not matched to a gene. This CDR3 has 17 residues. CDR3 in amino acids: CAISESRASGDRNEQFF. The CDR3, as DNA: TGTGCCATCAGTGAGTCGAGAGCTAGCGGGGACCGCAATGAGCAGTTCTTC.

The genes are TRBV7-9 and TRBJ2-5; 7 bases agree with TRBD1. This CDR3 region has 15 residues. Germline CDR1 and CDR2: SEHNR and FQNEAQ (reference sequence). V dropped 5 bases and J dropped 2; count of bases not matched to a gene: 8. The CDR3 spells CASSPLGQKQETQYF. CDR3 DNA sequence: TGTGCCAGCAGCCCCCTGGGACAGAAACAAGAGACCCAGTACTTC.

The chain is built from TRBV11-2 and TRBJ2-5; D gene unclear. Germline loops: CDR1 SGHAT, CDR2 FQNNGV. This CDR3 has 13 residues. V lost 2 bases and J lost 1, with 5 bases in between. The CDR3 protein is CASSLSTQETQYF. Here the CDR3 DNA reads TGTGCCAGCAGCTTATCTACCCAAGAGACCCAGTACTTC.

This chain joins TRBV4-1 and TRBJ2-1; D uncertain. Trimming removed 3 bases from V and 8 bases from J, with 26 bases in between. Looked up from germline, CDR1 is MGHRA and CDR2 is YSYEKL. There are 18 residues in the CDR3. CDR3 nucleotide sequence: TGCGCCAGCAGCCATCCCTTTCTCGAGACTCCCGTCGGCGATGAGCAGTTCTTC. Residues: CASSHPFLETPVGDEQFF.

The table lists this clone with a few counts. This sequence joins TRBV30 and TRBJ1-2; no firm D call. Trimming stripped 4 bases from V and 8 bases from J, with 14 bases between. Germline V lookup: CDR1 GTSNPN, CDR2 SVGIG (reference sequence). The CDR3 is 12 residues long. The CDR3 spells CAWTHPPGGYTF. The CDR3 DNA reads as TGTGCCTGGACCCACCCCCCTGGAGGCTACACCTTC.

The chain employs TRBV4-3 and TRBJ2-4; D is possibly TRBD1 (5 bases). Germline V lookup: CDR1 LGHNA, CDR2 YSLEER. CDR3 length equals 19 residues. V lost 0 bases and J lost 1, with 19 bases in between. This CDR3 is CASSQDLVQEQVAKNIQYF. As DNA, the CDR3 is TGCGCCAGCAGCCAAGATCTAGTACAGGAACAGGTGGCCAAAAACATTCAGTACTTC.

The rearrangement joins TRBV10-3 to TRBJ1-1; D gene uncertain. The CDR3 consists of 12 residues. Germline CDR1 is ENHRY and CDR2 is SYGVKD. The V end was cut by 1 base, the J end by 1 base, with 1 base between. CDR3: CAISEWNTEAFF. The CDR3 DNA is TGTGCCATCAGTGAGTGGAACACTGAAGCTTTCTTT.

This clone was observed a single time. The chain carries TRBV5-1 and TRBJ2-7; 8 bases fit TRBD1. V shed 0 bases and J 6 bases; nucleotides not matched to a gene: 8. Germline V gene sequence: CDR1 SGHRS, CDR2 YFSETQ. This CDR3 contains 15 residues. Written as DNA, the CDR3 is TGCGCCAGCAGCTTGGGGAGACAGGGGTTGGTCGAGCAGTACTTC. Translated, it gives CASSLGRQGLVEQYF.

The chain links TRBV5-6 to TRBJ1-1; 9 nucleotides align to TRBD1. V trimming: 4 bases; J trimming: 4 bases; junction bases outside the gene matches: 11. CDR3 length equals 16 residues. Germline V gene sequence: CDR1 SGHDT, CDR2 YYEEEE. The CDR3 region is CASSRGQGSRVTEAFF. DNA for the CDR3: TGTGCCAGCAGCAGGGGACAGGGAAGTAGGGTCACTGAAGCTTTCTTT.